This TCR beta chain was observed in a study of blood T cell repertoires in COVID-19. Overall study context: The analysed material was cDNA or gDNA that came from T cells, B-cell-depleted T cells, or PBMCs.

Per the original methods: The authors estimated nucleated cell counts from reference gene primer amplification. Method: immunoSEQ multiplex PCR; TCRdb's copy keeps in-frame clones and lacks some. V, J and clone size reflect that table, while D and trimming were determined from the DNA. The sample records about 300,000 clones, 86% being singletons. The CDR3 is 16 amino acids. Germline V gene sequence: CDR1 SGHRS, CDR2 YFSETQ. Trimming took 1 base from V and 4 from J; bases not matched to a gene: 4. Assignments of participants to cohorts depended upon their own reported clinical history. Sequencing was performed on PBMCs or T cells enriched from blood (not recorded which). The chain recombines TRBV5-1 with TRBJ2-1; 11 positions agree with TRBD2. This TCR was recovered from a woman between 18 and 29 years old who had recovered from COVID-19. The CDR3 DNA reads TGCGCCAGCAGCTTGACCGGGACTAGCGGTTACAATGAGCAGTTCTTC. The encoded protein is CASSLTGTSGYNEQFF.